One and the same sample provided the 4 T cell receptor beta chains below, sequenced in a study of cytomegalovirus exposure and HLA in healthy donors. 60 Vbeta and 13 Jbeta primers were used in PCR. Clones were read by immunoSEQ multiplex PCR, and TCRdb kept only the in-frame ones, dropping some. This table holds about 150,000 clones. What was sequenced was PBMCs. The receptors were gathered from a woman in her 50s in good health and CMV-seronegative.

The V gene is TRBV9, the J gene TRBJ1-4; tentative D call: TRBD1 (5 bases). Trimming cost V 0 bases and J 6 bases, with 12 bases left between them. In germline, CDR1 is SGDLS, CDR2 YYNGEE. The CDR3 contains 15 residues. The CDR3 region has the DNA TGTGCCAGCAGCGTAGTTCCAGGGAGGGATGAAAAACTGTTTTTT. This codes for CASSVVPGRDEKLFF.

The chain carries TRBV4-2 and TRBJ2-7, with D possibly being TRBD1 (6 bases). CDR3 length equals 14 residues. Trimming removed 7 bases at V and 3 bases at J, with 16 bases between. CDR1 is LGHNA, CDR2 YNFKEQ, per germline. The CDR3 sequence is CASTVQGSGYEQYF. The CDR3 coding sequence is TGTGCCAGCACTGTGCAGGGGTCCGGCTACGAGCAGTACTTC.

CDR3 region: CASSQESGGETQYF. The CDR3 DNA sequence: TGCGCCAGCAGCCAAGAGTCCGGAGGAGAGACCCAGTACTTC. The chain carries TRBV4-3 and TRBJ2-5; TRBD2 is a possible D gene (5 bases). Trimming took 0 bases from V and 4 from J, leaving 9 bases between them. CDR1 LGHNA and CDR2 YSLEER come from the germline V gene. This CDR3 comprises 14 residues.

The chain couples TRBV6-6 to TRBJ1-5; no clear D gene. The V end lost 8 bases, the J end lost 0 bases, and 11 bases lay between the germline ends. The CDR3 is 14 residues long. Germline CDR1 reads MNHNY; CDR2 reads SVGAGI (reference sequence). DNA for the CDR3: TGTGCCAGCGGATTAGCCACTAGCAATCAGCCCCAGCATTTT. Its protein product is CASGLATSNQPQHF.